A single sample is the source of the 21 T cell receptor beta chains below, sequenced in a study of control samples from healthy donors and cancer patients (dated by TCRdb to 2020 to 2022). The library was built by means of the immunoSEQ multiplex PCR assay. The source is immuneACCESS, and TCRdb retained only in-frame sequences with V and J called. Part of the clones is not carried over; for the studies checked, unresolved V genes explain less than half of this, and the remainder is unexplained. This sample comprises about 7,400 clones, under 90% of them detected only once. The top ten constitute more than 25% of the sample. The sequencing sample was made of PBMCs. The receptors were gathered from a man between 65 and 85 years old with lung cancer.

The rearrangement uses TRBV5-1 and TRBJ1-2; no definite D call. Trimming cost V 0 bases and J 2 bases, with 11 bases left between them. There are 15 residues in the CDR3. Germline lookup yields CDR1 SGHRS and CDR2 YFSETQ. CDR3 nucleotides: TGCGCCAGCAGCTTGGCCCCGACGGGGAACTATGGCTACACCTTC. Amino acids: CASSLAPTGNYGYTF.

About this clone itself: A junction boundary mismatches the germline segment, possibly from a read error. The CDR3 region is CANSKRGYQETQYF. The CDR3 DNA reads TGTGCCAACAGCAAGAGGGGGTACCAAGAGACCCAGTACTTC. This chain connects TRBV5-6 to TRBJ2-5; D may be TRBD1 (6 bases). The germline gives CDR1 SGHDT, CDR2 YYEEEE. The CDR3 totals 14 residues.

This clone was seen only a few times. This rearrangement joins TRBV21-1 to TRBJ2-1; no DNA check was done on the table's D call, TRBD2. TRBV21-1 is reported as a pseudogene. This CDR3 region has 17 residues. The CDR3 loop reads CASSKAWLAGGHNEQFF. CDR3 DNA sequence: TGTGCCAGCAGCAAAGCTTGGCTAGCGGGAGGACACAATGAGCAGTTCTTC.

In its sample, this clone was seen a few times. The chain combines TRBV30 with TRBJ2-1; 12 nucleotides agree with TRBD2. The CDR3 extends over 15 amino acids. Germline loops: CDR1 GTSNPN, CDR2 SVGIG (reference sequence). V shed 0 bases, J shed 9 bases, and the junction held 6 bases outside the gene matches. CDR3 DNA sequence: TGTGCCTGGAGTGTACCTAGCGGGAGGGAAAGTGAGCAGTTCTTC. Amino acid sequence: CAWSVPSGRESEQFF.

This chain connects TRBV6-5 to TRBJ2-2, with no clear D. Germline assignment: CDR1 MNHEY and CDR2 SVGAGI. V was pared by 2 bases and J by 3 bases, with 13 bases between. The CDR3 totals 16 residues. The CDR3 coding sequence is TGTGCCAGCAGTTACCCACGGCCGGGCGACACCGGGGAGCTGTTTTTT. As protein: CASSYPRPGDTGELFF.

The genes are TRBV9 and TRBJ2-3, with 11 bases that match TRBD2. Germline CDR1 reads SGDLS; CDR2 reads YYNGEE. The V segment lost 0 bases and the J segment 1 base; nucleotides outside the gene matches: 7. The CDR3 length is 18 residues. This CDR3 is CASSVGLAGGLGTDTQYF. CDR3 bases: TGTGCCAGCAGCGTAGGGTTAGCGGGAGGGCTGGGCACAGATACGCAGTATTTT.

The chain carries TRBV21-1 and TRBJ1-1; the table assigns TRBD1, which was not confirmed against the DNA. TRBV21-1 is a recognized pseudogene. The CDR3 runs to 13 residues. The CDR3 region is CASSTNRNTEAFF. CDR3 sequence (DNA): TGTGCCAGCAGCACAAACAGGAACACTGAAGCTTTCTTT.

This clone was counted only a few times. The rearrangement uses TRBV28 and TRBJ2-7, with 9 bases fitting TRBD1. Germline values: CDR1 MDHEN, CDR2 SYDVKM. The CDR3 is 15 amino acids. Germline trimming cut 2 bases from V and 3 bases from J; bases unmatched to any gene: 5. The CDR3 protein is CASSLATGGFYEQYF. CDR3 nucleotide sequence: TGTGCCAGCAGTTTAGCAACAGGGGGCTTCTACGAGCAGTACTTC.

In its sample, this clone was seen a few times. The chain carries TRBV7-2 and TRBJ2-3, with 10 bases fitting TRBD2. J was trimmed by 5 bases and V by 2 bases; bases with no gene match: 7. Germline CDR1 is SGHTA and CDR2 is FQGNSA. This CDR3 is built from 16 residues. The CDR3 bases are TGTGCCAGCAGCTTACTTAGCGGGGGGCATGGAGATACGCAGTATTTT. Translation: CASSLLSGGHGDTQYF.

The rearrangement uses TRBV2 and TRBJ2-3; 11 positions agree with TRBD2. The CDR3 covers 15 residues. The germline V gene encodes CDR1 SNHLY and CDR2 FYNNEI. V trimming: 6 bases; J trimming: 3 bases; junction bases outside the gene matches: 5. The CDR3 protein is CASSPLAGGTDTQYF. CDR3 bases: TGTGCCAGCAGCCCGCTAGCGGGAGGTACAGATACGCAGTATTTT.

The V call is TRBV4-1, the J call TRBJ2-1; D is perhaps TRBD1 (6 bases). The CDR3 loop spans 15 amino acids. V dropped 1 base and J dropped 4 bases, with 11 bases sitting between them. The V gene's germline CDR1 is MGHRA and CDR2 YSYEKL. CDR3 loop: CASSQGRTVYNEQFF. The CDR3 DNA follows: TGCGCCAGCAGCCAAGGGAGGACAGTTTACAATGAGCAGTTCTTC.

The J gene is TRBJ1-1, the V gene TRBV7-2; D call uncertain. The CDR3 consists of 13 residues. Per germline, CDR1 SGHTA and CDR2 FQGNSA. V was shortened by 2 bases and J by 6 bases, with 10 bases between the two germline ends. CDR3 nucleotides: TGTGCCAGCAGCTTAAGGCTTTCTCCTGAAGCTTTCTTT. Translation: CASSLRLSPEAFF.

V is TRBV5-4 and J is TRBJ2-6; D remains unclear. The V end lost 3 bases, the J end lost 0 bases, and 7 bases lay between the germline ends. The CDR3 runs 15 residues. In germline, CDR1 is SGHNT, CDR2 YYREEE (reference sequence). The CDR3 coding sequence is TGTGCCAGCAGCTCCCAACGCTCTGGGGCCAACGTCCTGACTTTC. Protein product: CASSSQRSGANVLTF.

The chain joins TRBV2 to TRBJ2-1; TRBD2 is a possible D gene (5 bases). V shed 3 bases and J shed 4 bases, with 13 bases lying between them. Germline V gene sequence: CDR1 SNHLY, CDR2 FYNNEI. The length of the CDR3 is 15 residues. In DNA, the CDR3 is TGTGCCAGCAGTGAGATGGCGGGCACATACAATGAGCAGTTCTTC. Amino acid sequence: CASSEMAGTYNEQFF.

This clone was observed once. Here the CDR3 reads CASGLGLAGVVDTQYF. DNA for the CDR3: TGTGCTAGTGGTTTAGGGCTAGCGGGAGTTGTAGATACGCAGTATTTT. This chain joins TRBV12-5 and TRBJ2-3; the match to TRBD2 covers 10 bases. J gave up 5 bases and V 3 bases, and 8 bases lay outside the gene matches. Looked up from germline, CDR1 is LGHNT and CDR2 is FRNRAP. This CDR3 is 16 amino acids long.

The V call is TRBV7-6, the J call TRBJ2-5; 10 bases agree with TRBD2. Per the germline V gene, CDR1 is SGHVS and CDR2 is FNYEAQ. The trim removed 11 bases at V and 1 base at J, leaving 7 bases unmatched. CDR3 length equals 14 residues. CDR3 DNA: TGTGCCTTTCGAGCGGGAGGGCCCCAAGAGACCCAGTACTTC. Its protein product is CAFRAGGPQETQYF.

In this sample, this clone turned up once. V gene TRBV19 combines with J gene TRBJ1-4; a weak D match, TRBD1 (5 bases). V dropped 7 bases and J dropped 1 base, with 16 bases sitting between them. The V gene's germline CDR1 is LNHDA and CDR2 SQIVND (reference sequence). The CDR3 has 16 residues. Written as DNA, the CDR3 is TGTGCCAGTAAACCCCGGGACCGATTAACTAATGAAAAACTGTTTTTT. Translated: CASKPRDRLTNEKLFF.

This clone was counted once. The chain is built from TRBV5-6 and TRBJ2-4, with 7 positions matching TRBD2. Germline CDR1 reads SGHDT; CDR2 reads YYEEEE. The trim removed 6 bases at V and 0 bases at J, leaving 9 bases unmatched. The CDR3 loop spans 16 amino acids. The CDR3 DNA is TGTGCCAGCACCGGAGGGAGGGCCATAGCCAAAAACATTCAGTACTTC. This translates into CASTGGRAIAKNIQYF.

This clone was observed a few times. The CDR3: CASSPGGHLNQPQHF. DNA of the CDR3: TGTGCCAGCAGCCCAGGGGGACACCTCAATCAGCCCCAGCATTTT. This chain connects TRBV7-2 to TRBJ1-5, with 7 nucleotides matching TRBD1. With V trimmed by 5 bases and J by 3 bases, 7 bases remained unmatched. This CDR3 spans 15 amino acids. Germline CDR1 SGHTA, CDR2 FQGNSA.

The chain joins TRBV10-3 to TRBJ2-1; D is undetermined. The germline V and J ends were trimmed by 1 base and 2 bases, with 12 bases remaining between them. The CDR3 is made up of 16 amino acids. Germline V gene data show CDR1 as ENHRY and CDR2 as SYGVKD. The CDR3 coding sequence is TGTGCCATCAGTGAGTTGCAAGGGCTTACCTACAATGAGCAGTTCTTC. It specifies CAISELQGLTYNEQFF.

The CDR3 loop reads CASSYSIGAGMSYEQYF. CDR3 DNA: TGTGCCAGCAGTTACTCTATTGGGGCAGGGATGTCCTACGAGCAGTACTTC. The chain combines TRBV6-2 or TRBV6-3 with TRBJ2-7; possibly TRBD1 for D (5 bases). There are 17 residues in the CDR3. Germline V gene data show CDR1 as MNHEY and CDR2 as SVGEGT. Trimming cost V 0 bases and J 1 base, with 16 bases left between them.